This T cell receptor (beta chain) was found in a study of T cell repertoires in cytomegalovirus infection. On the study more broadly: Indicated by public TCR beta signatures were CMV infection and matching HLA type. Whole-study findings and limits: Identification of carriers of CMV plus the relevant HLA was performed using cumulative public TCR beta family frequency. The study found HLA-C-restricted CMV-specific TCR beta clonotypes dominating the ex vivo response.

MiXCR, run by TCRdb on the reads, gives a single entry per CDR3 protein. The data show about 740,000 distinct CDR3 sequences, 35% to 45% seen once. Turning to this clonotype: Its specificity is unknown.

Trimming cost V 6 bases and J 3 bases; bases outside gene matches: 7. From germline, CDR1 is MNHEY and CDR2 SVGAGI. The CDR3 is 14 amino acids. The TCR comes from a human donor in good health (CMV status not recorded). Some clones in this sample may be carry-over from other donors' samples. Material: PBMCs. This chain links TRBV6-5 with TRBJ2-7; TRBD2 matches 8 bases. The CDR3 here is CASRTPGGRYEQYF. Here the CDR3 DNA reads TGTGCCAGCAGAACCCCGGGAGGGCGCTACGAGCAGTACTTC.